This T cell receptor (beta chain) was retrieved from a study of T cells in Graves' hyperthyroidism and ophthalmopathy. Broader study findings: The blood repertoire included most of the expanded thyroid clonotypes above 0.001.

Absence of ophthalmopathy progression within 18 months defined stable Graves' hyperthyroidism. Uncontrolled infections, other autoimmune diseases, pregnancy or lactation led to exclusion of patients. It was RNA transcripts that yielded the amplified TCR beta CDR3 regions. The TCR CDR3 first-round RT-PCR relied on the HTBI primer set. TCRdb re-called the multiplex PCR reads with MiXCR, one entry per CDR3 protein. Of some 600,000 distinct CDR3 sequences in the sample, approximately 44% were seen once. Note on this clonotype: No antigen is known for it.

Unmatched junction bases numbered 9, after V lost 8 bases and J lost 5 bases. The CDR3 extends over 13 amino acids. Sequenced sample: peripheral blood or thyroid tissue (not recorded which). This receptor was obtained from a woman between 18 and 29 years old with Graves' hyperthyroidism. This chain connects TRBV12-3 or TRBV12-4 to TRBJ2-7; 7 bases match TRBD2. The CDR3: CASQAGRSDEQYF. The CDR3 DNA sequence: TGTGCCAGCCAAGCGGGGAGGTCCGACGAGCAGTACTTC.